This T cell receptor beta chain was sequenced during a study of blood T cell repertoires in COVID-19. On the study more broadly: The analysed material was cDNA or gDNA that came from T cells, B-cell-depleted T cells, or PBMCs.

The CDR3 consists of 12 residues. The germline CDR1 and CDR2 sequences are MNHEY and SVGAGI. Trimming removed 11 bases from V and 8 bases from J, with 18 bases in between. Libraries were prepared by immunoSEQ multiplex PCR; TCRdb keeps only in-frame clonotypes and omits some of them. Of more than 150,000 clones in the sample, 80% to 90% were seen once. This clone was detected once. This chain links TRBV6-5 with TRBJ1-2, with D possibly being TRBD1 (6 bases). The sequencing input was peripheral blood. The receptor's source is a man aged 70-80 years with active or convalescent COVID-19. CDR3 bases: TGTGCCGCATGGGAGGGGGAGCGGGGCTACACCTTC. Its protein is CAAWEGERGYTF.